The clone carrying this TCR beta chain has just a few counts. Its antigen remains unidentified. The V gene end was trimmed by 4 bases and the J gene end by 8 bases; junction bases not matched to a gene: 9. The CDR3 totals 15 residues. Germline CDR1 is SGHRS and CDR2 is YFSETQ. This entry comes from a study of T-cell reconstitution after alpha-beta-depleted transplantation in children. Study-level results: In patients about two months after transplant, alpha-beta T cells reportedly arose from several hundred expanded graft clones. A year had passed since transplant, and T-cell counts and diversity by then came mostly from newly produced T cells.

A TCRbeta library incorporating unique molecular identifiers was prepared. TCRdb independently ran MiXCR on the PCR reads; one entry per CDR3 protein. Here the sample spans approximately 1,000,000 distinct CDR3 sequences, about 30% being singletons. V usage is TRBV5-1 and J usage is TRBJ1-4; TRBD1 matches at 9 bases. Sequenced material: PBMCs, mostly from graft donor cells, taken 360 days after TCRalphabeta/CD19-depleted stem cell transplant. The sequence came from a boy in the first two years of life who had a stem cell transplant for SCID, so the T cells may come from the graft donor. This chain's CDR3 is CASSLGGQGVEKLFF. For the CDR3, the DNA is TGCGCCAGCAGCCTCGGGGGACAGGGAGTCGAAAAACTGTTTTTT. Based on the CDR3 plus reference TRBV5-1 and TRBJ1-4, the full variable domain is KAGVTQTPRYLIKTRGQQVTLSCSPISGHRSVSWYQQTPGQGLQFLFEYFSETQRNKGNFPGRFSGRQFSNSRSEMNVSTLELGDSALYLCASSLGGQGVEKLFFGSGTQLSVL.